This T cell receptor (beta chain) was captured by sequencing in a study of cytomegalovirus exposure and HLA in healthy donors. Overall study findings and caveats: V- and J-gene trimming of TCR beta was linked (in a later analysis) to a missense DCLRE1C variant.

The germline V gene has CDR1 MDHEN and CDR2 SYDVKM. V dropped 6 bases and J dropped 5 bases, with 8 bases sitting between them. The CDR3 is 11 residues long. On this clone: Its specificity is unknown.

PCR employed 60 Vbeta and 13 Jbeta primers. Clones were read by immunoSEQ multiplex PCR, and TCRdb kept only the in-frame ones, dropping some. The sample comprises around 80,000 clones, around 76% of which are singletons, and approximately 1.6% rests with the top ten. The genes are TRBV28 and TRBJ2-7; unclear D gene. The TCR was taken from a middle-aged man in good health and CMV-seronegative. The sequenced sample was PBMCs. The CDR3 region has the DNA TGTGCCAGCAGGGTGCAGGACGAGCAGTACTTC. Protein product: CASRVQDEQYF. Combining the CDR3 with reference TRBV28 and TRBJ2-7 gives the whole variable domain DVKVTQSSRYLVKRTGEKVFLECVQDMDHENMFWYRQDPGLGLRLIYFSYDVKMKEKGDIPEGYSVSREKKERFSLILESASTNQTSMYLCASRVQDEQYFGPGTRLTVT.